The rows below give T cell receptor beta chains drawn from one sample of a study of CD8+CD57+ T cells in acquired aplastic anemia. Each CDR3 protein is one row after TCRdb ran MiXCR on the reads. The data show some 180,000 distinct CDR3 sequences, just over 45% seen once. Material: sorted CD4+, CD8+, or CD8+CD57+ T cells (not recorded which) from PBMCs. The receptors derive from a human donor in good health. Each CDR3 is given with its conserved first and last residue. Fields, in order: V gene, J gene, D gene, clone size, CDR3 DNA, CDR3 protein. The D gene is left open where the match is weak. Clone size, where shown, is once, few, many, or a class for clones that have expanded.

v_call: TRBV19
j_call: TRBJ1-6
d_call: -
clone_size: medium-sized
cdr3_nt: TGTGCCAGTAGCGCGACAGGCGCGTATAATTCACCCCTCCACTTT
cdr3_aa: CASSATGAYNSPLHF

v_call: TRBV19
j_call: TRBJ2-1
d_call: TRBD2
clone_size: few
cdr3_nt: TGTGCCAGCACTTCCATAGCGGGAGGCGAAAATGAGCAGTTCTTC
cdr3_aa: CASTSIAGGENEQFF

v_call: TRBV7-9
j_call: TRBJ1-6
d_call: TRBD1
clone_size: many
cdr3_nt: TGTGCCAGCAGCACGGGACAGACTAATTCACCCCTCCACTTT
cdr3_aa: CASSTGQTNSPLHF

v_call: TRBV7-8
j_call: TRBJ1-4
d_call: TRBD1
clone_size: many
cdr3_nt: TGTGCCAGCAGCTTAGCAGTATTGGGACAGGGGATGGAACTGTTTTTT
cdr3_aa: CASSLAVLGQGMELFF

v_call: TRBV2
j_call: TRBJ2-3
d_call: -
clone_size: -
cdr3_nt: TGTGCCAGCCTACTAGGGGGGACGCAGTATTTT
cdr3_aa: CASLLGGTQYF

v_call: TRBV7-7
j_call: TRBJ2-3
d_call: TRBD2
clone_size: many
cdr3_nt: TGTGCTAGCAGCCCCAGACTAGCGGGAGTAGGCACAGATACGCAGTATTTT
cdr3_aa: CASSPRLAGVGTDTQYF

v_call: TRBV12-3/TRBV12-4
j_call: TRBJ2-7
d_call: -
clone_size: -
cdr3_nt: TGTGCCAGCAGTCGGCCTGGAAACTACGAGCAGTACTTC
cdr3_aa: CASSRPGNYEQYF

v_call: TRBV28
j_call: TRBJ1-2
d_call: TRBD1
clone_size: -
cdr3_nt: TGTGCCAGCAGTTCTCCAGGCAGGGGGCGATCTAACTATGGCTACACCTTC
cdr3_aa: CASSSPGRGRSNYGYTF

v_call: TRBV11-2
j_call: TRBJ1-6
d_call: TRBD1
clone_size: once
cdr3_nt: TGTGCCAGCAGCTCGACAGGGGGCCGTTCACCCCTCCACTTT
cdr3_aa: CASSSTGGRSPLHF

v_call: TRBV24-1
j_call: TRBJ2-5
d_call: TRBD2
clone_size: -
cdr3_nt: TGTGCCACCAGTGAGAATACTAGCGGGAAGGAGACCCAGTACTTC
cdr3_aa: CATSENTSGKETQYF

v_call: TRBV7-9
j_call: TRBJ1-6
d_call: TRBD1
clone_size: many
cdr3_nt: TGTGCCAGCAGCGAGACAGGGACTCGGTATAATTCACCCCTCCACTTT
cdr3_aa: CASSETGTRYNSPLHF

v_call: TRBV7-2
j_call: TRBJ2-7
d_call: TRBD1
clone_size: few
cdr3_nt: TGTGCCAGCAGCTTCCGACGGGACAGGGACTACGAGCAGTACTTC
cdr3_aa: CASSFRRDRDYEQYF

v_call: TRBV20-1
j_call: TRBJ2-5
d_call: -
clone_size: -
cdr3_nt: TGCAGTTCTAGGACTGGGGAGACCCAGTACTTC
cdr3_aa: CSSRTGETQYF

v_call: TRBV24-1
j_call: TRBJ2-7
d_call: TRBD2
clone_size: many
cdr3_nt: TGTGCCACCAGTGATCCGGGACTAGCCGCCGAAGGACAGTACTTC
cdr3_aa: CATSDPGLAAEGQYF

v_call: TRBV6-2/TRBV6-3
j_call: TRBJ2-4
d_call: TRBD2
clone_size: few
cdr3_nt: TGTGCCAGCAGTTACGCCCCGGGACTAGCGGGAGCCGGGAGGGAAAACATTCAGTACTTC
cdr3_aa: CASSYAPGLAGAGRENIQYF

v_call: TRBV4-1
j_call: TRBJ2-7
d_call: TRBD2
clone_size: many
cdr3_nt: TGCGCCAGCAGCCAACTAACTAGCGGGAGGTACGAGCAGTACTTC
cdr3_aa: CASSQLTSGRYEQYF

v_call: TRBV19
j_call: TRBJ1-5
d_call: TRBD1
clone_size: many
cdr3_nt: TGTGCCAGTAGTATATTAGGACAGGGCAATCAGCCCCAGCATTTT
cdr3_aa: CASSILGQGNQPQHF

v_call: TRBV19
j_call: TRBJ2-6
d_call: TRBD1
clone_size: many
cdr3_nt: TGTGCCAGTAGTCCCTGGACAGGCCAAAGCTCTGGGGCCAACGTCCTGACTTTC
cdr3_aa: CASSPWTGQSSGANVLTF

v_call: TRBV19
j_call: TRBJ2-2
d_call: -
clone_size: -
cdr3_nt: TGTGCCAGTACTCCCTGGGACCTCGTCGGGGAGCTGTTTTTT
cdr3_aa: CASTPWDLVGELFF

v_call: TRBV28
j_call: TRBJ2-7
d_call: -
clone_size: -
cdr3_nt: TGTGCCAGCAGTTTGATGGGAGTTTACCACGAGCAGTACTTC
cdr3_aa: CASSLMGVYHEQYF

v_call: TRBV2
j_call: TRBJ2-5
d_call: TRBD2
clone_size: -
cdr3_nt: TGTGCCAGCAGTGACGCGAGCGGGGAGGAAGAGACCCAGTACTTC
cdr3_aa: CASSDASGEEETQYF

v_call: TRBV3-1
j_call: TRBJ1-1
d_call: -
clone_size: few
cdr3_nt: TGTGCCAGCAGCCAGGCTACAGCGGAAACTTTCTTT
cdr3_aa: CASSQATAETFF

v_call: TRBV5-1
j_call: TRBJ2-7
d_call: TRBD2
clone_size: many
cdr3_nt: TGCGCCAGCAGCTGGGGGACTAGCGGGGAAGGTTACGAGCAGTACTTC
cdr3_aa: CASSWGTSGEGYEQYF

v_call: TRBV6-5
j_call: TRBJ1-3
d_call: -
clone_size: many
cdr3_nt: TGTGCCAGCAGTTACCTATCTGGAAACACCATATATTTT
cdr3_aa: CASSYLSGNTIYF

v_call: TRBV2
j_call: TRBJ1-2
d_call: -
clone_size: -
cdr3_nt: TGTGCCAGCAGTGACTCCACCTATGGCTACACCTTC
cdr3_aa: CASSDSTYGYTF

v_call: TRBV19
j_call: TRBJ2-7
d_call: -
clone_size: many
cdr3_nt: TGTGCCAGTAGTCCTAGAGCGGGTTCCTACGAGCAGTACTTC
cdr3_aa: CASSPRAGSYEQYF

v_call: TRBV11-2
j_call: TRBJ2-1
d_call: -
clone_size: -
cdr3_nt: TGTGCCAGTCGGGGGCCTCCCTACAATGAGCAGTTCTTC
cdr3_aa: CASRGPPYNEQFF

v_call: TRBV7-8
j_call: TRBJ2-3
d_call: -
clone_size: few
cdr3_nt: TGTGCCAGCAGAATAGATAGGGGGGATACGCAGTATTTT
cdr3_aa: CASRIDRGDTQYF

v_call: TRBV6-1
j_call: TRBJ2-5
d_call: -
clone_size: few
cdr3_nt: TGTGCCAGCGATGACCGAGGACGGGGTGGGGAGACCCAGTACTTC
cdr3_aa: CASDDRGRGGETQYF

v_call: TRBV5-5
j_call: TRBJ2-7
d_call: -
clone_size: many
cdr3_nt: TGTGCCAGCAGCTTGCTGGGCTCCTACGAGCAGTACTTC
cdr3_aa: CASSLLGSYEQYF

v_call: TRBV25-1
j_call: TRBJ2-3
d_call: -
clone_size: -
cdr3_nt: TGCGCCAGCAGCTTGGATGGGGACACGGTTTTAGATACGCAGTATTTT
cdr3_aa: CASSLDGDTVLDTQYF

v_call: TRBV27
j_call: TRBJ2-3
d_call: -
clone_size: few
cdr3_nt: TGTGCCAGCAGTTTCCTCAGCACAGATACGCAGTATTTT
cdr3_aa: CASSFLSTDTQYF

v_call: TRBV7-2
j_call: TRBJ2-6
d_call: -
clone_size: many
cdr3_nt: TGTGCCAGCAGCTTAGCTTTAGGGCAGGGAATAAAGAGCTCTGGGGCCAACGTCCTGACTTTC
cdr3_aa: CASSLALGQGIKSSGANVLTF

v_call: TRBV10-3
j_call: TRBJ1-1
d_call: -
clone_size: few
cdr3_nt: TGTGCCACCGCGAACAGGGAGGGCACTGAAGCTTTCTTT
cdr3_aa: CATANREGTEAFF

v_call: TRBV10-1
j_call: TRBJ1-6
d_call: -
clone_size: few
cdr3_nt: TGCGCCAGCTCTGCTGGGCAAGGCGATTCACCCCTCCACTTT
cdr3_aa: CASSAGQGDSPLHF

v_call: TRBV7-8
j_call: TRBJ2-7
d_call: TRBD2
clone_size: many
cdr3_nt: TGTGCCAGCAGCCAGATTCAAGCGGGATCCTACGAGCAGTACTTC
cdr3_aa: CASSQIQAGSYEQYF

v_call: TRBV6-1
j_call: TRBJ2-1
d_call: TRBD2
clone_size: few
cdr3_nt: TGTGCCAGCAGAACCCCACTAGCGGGAGGGCGCAATGAGCAGTTCTTC
cdr3_aa: CASRTPLAGGRNEQFF

v_call: TRBV9
j_call: TRBJ2-7
d_call: TRBD2
clone_size: -
cdr3_nt: TGTGCCAGCAGCCCCGGTGCTAGCGGGAGCTACGAGCAGTACTTC
cdr3_aa: CASSPGASGSYEQYF

v_call: TRBV18
j_call: TRBJ1-1
d_call: TRBD1
clone_size: -
cdr3_nt: TGTGCCAGCTCACCTCAAACAGGGGGCGGAAACACTGAAGCTTTCTTT
cdr3_aa: CASSPQTGGGNTEAFF

v_call: TRBV20-1
j_call: TRBJ1-1
d_call: -
clone_size: -
cdr3_nt: TGCAGTGCTAGAGTGTATTCAGGGCTCACTGAAGCTTTCTTT
cdr3_aa: CSARVYSGLTEAFF

v_call: TRBV28
j_call: TRBJ1-4
d_call: -
clone_size: few
cdr3_nt: TGTGCCAGCACCCCGAGGGGGGTGCGAGAAAAACTGTTTTTT
cdr3_aa: CASTPRGVREKLFF

v_call: TRBV11-2
j_call: TRBJ2-7
d_call: TRBD2
clone_size: -
cdr3_nt: TGTGCCAGCAGCCCCAGGTGGGGCGGGAGAACCTACGAGCAGTACTTC
cdr3_aa: CASSPRWGGRTYEQYF

v_call: TRBV19
j_call: TRBJ2-7
d_call: TRBD1
clone_size: -
cdr3_nt: TGTGCCAGTAGTGTATGGACAGGGAGTTACGAGCAGTACTTC
cdr3_aa: CASSVWTGSYEQYF

v_call: TRBV6-5
j_call: TRBJ1-5
d_call: -
clone_size: -
cdr3_nt: TGTGCCAGCAGTTACTCGGCAGGGCCCAATCAGCCCCGGCATTTT
cdr3_aa: CASSYSAGPNQPRHF

v_call: TRBV15
j_call: TRBJ1-2
d_call: -
clone_size: many
cdr3_nt: TGTGCCACCAGCAGAGTTCGCGACGCGGCGAGCTACACCTTC
cdr3_aa: CATSRVRDAASYTF

v_call: TRBV13
j_call: TRBJ2-1
d_call: TRBD2
clone_size: -
cdr3_nt: TGTGCCAGCAGCCATCCACTAGCGGGAGGGCTCCCCTACAATGAGCAGTTCTTC
cdr3_aa: CASSHPLAGGLPYNEQFF

v_call: TRBV5-1
j_call: TRBJ1-4
d_call: -
clone_size: -
cdr3_nt: TGCGCCAGCAGCATGAATCGGTCAGGGGCTGTGGAAAAACTGTTTTTT
cdr3_aa: CASSMNRSGAVEKLFF

v_call: TRBV19
j_call: TRBJ1-5
d_call: -
clone_size: -
cdr3_nt: TGTGCCAGTACTCCTTATACAGGGCACAATCAGCCCCACCATTTT
cdr3_aa: CASTPYTGHNQPHHF

v_call: TRBV12-3/TRBV12-4
j_call: TRBJ1-6
d_call: -
clone_size: once
cdr3_nt: TGTGCCAGCACCATAGGGGGATCGGAGAATTCACCCCTCCACTTT
cdr3_aa: CASTIGGSENSPLHF

v_call: TRBV28
j_call: TRBJ1-3
d_call: -
clone_size: -
cdr3_nt: TGTGCCAGCATCAAATCTCCTGGAAACACCATATATTTT
cdr3_aa: CASIKSPGNTIYF

v_call: TRBV7-8
j_call: TRBJ1-5
d_call: -
clone_size: -
cdr3_nt: TGTGCCAGCAGCTTGGGGTTGGGGACCAATCAGCCCCAGCATTTT
cdr3_aa: CASSLGLGTNQPQHF

v_call: TRBV20-1
j_call: TRBJ2-3
d_call: TRBD2
clone_size: many
cdr3_nt: TGCAGTGCTAGAGATCGACTAGCGGGAGTTGCAGATACGCAGTATTTT
cdr3_aa: CSARDRLAGVADTQYF